These T cell receptor beta chains were read from a single sample in a study of regulatory T cells in long-lasting Graves disease. TCRdb independently ran MiXCR on the multiplex PCR reads; one entry per CDR3 protein. The data contain approximately 400,000 distinct CDR3 sequences, roughly 20% of them singletons. The specimen comprised peripheral blood mononuclear cells (PBMCs), sampled when the disease was refractory, from a patient treated with antithyroid drugs. The receptors derive from a woman aged 35 to 49 with Graves disease. Each CDR3 is given without its conserved first and last residue.

V,J,CDR3
TRBV7-8,TRBJ1-5,ASSAEDSLSNQPQH
TRBV7-9,TRBJ2-6,ASSPQGQPPSGANVLT
TRBV2,TRBJ1-2,ASSGQGAWGYT
TRBV7-9,TRBJ2-7,ASSPPGPLAGKELYEQY
TRBV7-9,TRBJ2-5,ASSFSSLREAFRETQY
TRBV5-1,TRBJ2-5,ASSKGQAGETQY
TRBV10-3,TRBJ2-5,AISGLGETQY
TRBV7-2,TRBJ1-3,ASSLGYRDRGNTIY
TRBV2,TRBJ2-1,ASKVADEQF
TRBV20-1,TRBJ2-7,SARDLAGPFYEQY
TRBV10-3,TRBJ1-4,ATQGQNEKLF
TRBV12-3/TRBV12-4,TRBJ2-7,ASGYTYEQY
TRBV5-1,TRBJ1-2,ASSLTENYGYT
TRBV2,TRBJ2-7,ASDGRPYEQY
TRBV5-1,TRBJ2-4,ASTPQGAGGGDIQY
TRBV2,TRBJ1-1,ASSPGPNTEAF
TRBV28,TRBJ2-7,ASSPRSAASYEQY
TRBV6-5,TRBJ1-1,ASSYSRQTEAF
TRBV6-1,TRBJ1-5,ASIPGTGGNQPQH
TRBV28,TRBJ2-1,ASSSARVLAGIGQF
TRBV7-9,TRBJ2-1,ASSWNRDRGGNEQF
TRBV11-1,TRBJ1-4,ASSTAYEELF
TRBV19,TRBJ2-2,ASSMPASGVPDGELF
TRBV27,TRBJ2-2,ASSLSLVRTGELF
TRBV29-1,TRBJ2-2,SVEDLGKAGGPETGELF
TRBV2,TRBJ2-3,ASSVGQLRQY
TRBV6-9,TRBJ2-2,ASSSQGGELF
TRBV3-1,TRBJ2-6,ASSQGYVLT
TRBV2,TRBJ1-4,ASSEQISNEKLF
TRBV30,TRBJ1-6,AWSVQGPSPLH
TRBV27,TRBJ2-7,ASSLYQGTYEQY
TRBV15,TRBJ1-1,ATSRDRQFMNTEAF
TRBV11-2,TRBJ1-2,ASSIGTGINLSSLSYGYT
TRBV12-3/TRBV12-4,TRBJ2-1,ASRDSGRVSYNEQF
TRBV25-1,TRBJ2-2,ASSRLDRPGGELF
TRBV5-1,TRBJ1-2,ASSATILYGYT
TRBV10-3,TRBJ2-7,AVGQGDYEQY
TRBV28,TRBJ2-2,ASRPHRNTGELF
TRBV10-3,TRBJ2-7,AISDRYEQY
TRBV18,TRBJ1-5,ASSPTSGSFQPQH
TRBV3-1,TRBJ1-2,ASSQPPGSGYT
TRBV11-2,TRBJ2-7,ASSRTRALTYEQY
TRBV27,TRBJ2-7,ASSTLAFYEQY
TRBV5-5,TRBJ2-1,ASSLLADNEQF